This TCR beta chain derives from a study of OX40 agonist ivuxolimab in advanced cancers. Overall study: An agonistic human IgG2 monoclonal antibody against OX40 (CD134) was given. Every 2 weeks, patients got intravenous ivuxolimab at one of six dose levels (0.01-10 mg/kg). Head and neck, renal cell, melanoma or hepatocellular carcinoma were the cancers that dose-escalation patients had. Findings and limits, study-wide: Nonresponders included some who also had low normalized T-cell clonal expansion.

TCRdb keeps only in-frame clones here, not all; method: immunoSEQ multiplex PCR. This sample has about 73,000 clones, with 80% to 90% found just once. To note about this clone: As yet, its antigen is unknown.

The CDR3 covers 14 residues. The germline V gene has CDR1 MDHEN and CDR2 SYDVKM. V shed 7 bases and J 4 bases; nucleotides not matched to a gene: 2. The sequencing used CD4+ or CD8+ T cells sorted from blood, collected in a trial of the OX40 agonist ivuxolimab. The clonotype comes from an adult with an advanced solid tumor such as melanoma, head and neck, liver or kidney cancer. This sequence joins TRBV28 and TRBJ2-3; 13 positions agree with TRBD2. CDR3 sequence reads: CASITSGGADTQYF. Here the CDR3 DNA reads TGTGCCAGCATCACTAGCGGGGGGGCAGATACGCAGTATTTT.